One sample yielded the 3 T cell receptor beta chains listed below, sequenced in a study of CD8+CD57+ T cells in acquired aplastic anemia (dated by TCRdb to the late 2010s). TCRdb shows the sequencer as Illumina HiSeq 2000. Profiling of TCR beta VDJ combinations and CDR3 sequences used genomic DNA as the template. TCRdb trimmed public reads at Q25 via fastp, called clones via MiXCR and kept in-frame beta chains. One record per CDR3 amino acid sequence lists the most common genes and DNA. The sample records 250,000 to 350,000 distinct CDR3 sequences, around three fifths of which are singletons. The top ten constitute approximately 8% of the sample. Sequencing was performed on sorted CD4+, CD8+, or CD8+CD57+ T cells (not recorded which) from PBMCs. The receptor set was obtained from a human donor with severe aplastic anemia or a healthy control (not recorded which).

This sequence joins TRBV15 and TRBJ2-5; perhaps D is TRBD1 or TRBD2 (5 bases each). Germline loops: CDR1 LNHNV, CDR2 YYDKDF (reference sequence). The CDR3 runs to 14 residues. Trimming stripped 5 bases from V and 4 bases from J, with 14 bases between. Here the CDR3 DNA reads TGTGCCACCAGCGTAGCAGCCGGGACAGAGACCCAGTACTTC. Translation: CATSVAAGTETQYF.

This chain connects TRBV2 to TRBJ2-1; the match to TRBD2 covers 9 bases. Germline V CDR1 and CDR2: SNHLY, FYNNEI. Trimming cost V 7 bases and J 0 bases; bases outside gene matches: 7. The CDR3 contains 16 residues. CDR3 sequence (DNA): TGTGCCAGCATCTTGGCAGCGGGGGGCTCCTACAATGAGCAGTTCTTC. It specifies CASILAAGGSYNEQFF.

V usage is TRBV24-1 and J usage is TRBJ1-2; D is possibly TRBD1 (5 bases). V gave up 0 bases and J gave up 6 bases, with 16 bases separating them. The CDR3 extends over 16 amino acids. Germline V gene data show CDR1 as KGHDR and CDR2 as SFDVKD. The CDR3 loop reads CATSDLWGTDSHGYTF. As DNA, the CDR3 is TGTGCCACCAGTGATTTGTGGGGGACTGATTCGCATGGCTACACCTTC.